The 20 T cell receptor beta chains below all came from one sample that was sequenced in a study of blood T cell repertoires in COVID-19. Generated by immunoSEQ multiplex PCR, the TCRdb table keeps only in-frame clones and is missing some. The sample includes about 190,000 clones, approximately 86% seen only once; the top ten take under 12%. The material sequenced was peripheral blood. These receptors were taken from a woman older than 75 with active or convalescent COVID-19.

The chain has TRBV6-2 or TRBV6-3 and TRBJ2-1; tentative D call: TRBD2 (6 bases). The CDR3 totals 15 residues. Trimming shortened V by 5 bases and J by 4 bases, and 15 bases separated the two germline ends. Per germline, CDR1 MNHEY and CDR2 SVGEGT. CDR3 in amino acids: CASSPPGERYNEQFF. The CDR3 DNA is TGTGCCAGCAGTCCCCCGGGAGAAAGGTACAATGAGCAGTTCTTC.

This clone was observed a single time. The chain couples TRBV5-4 to TRBJ1-6; 10 nucleotides agree with TRBD1. Per germline, CDR1 SGHNT and CDR2 YYREEE (reference sequence). CDR3 length: 15 residues. V lost 1 base and J lost 10; bases outside the gene matches: 5. CDR3 coding DNA: TGTGCCAGCAGCTTGAGGGACAGGGGAGGGTCACCCCTCCACTTT. It yields the protein CASSLRDRGGSPLHF.

The chain combines TRBV5-1 with TRBJ2-2; 7 bases map to TRBD2. Trimming at V came to 0 bases and at J to 6 bases, leaving 5 bases not matched to a gene. The V gene's germline CDR1 is SGHRS and CDR2 YFSETQ. There are 15 residues in the CDR3. As DNA, the CDR3 is TGCGCCAGCAGCTTGGCGGCGGGAGCCCCCGGGGAGCTGTTTTTT. It translates to CASSLAAGAPGELFF.

The gene calls are TRBV2 and TRBJ2-1; 10 nucleotides agree with TRBD2. Trimming at V came to 5 bases and at J to 3 bases, leaving 7 bases not matched to a gene. The CDR3 is 16 residues long. Germline V gene sequence: CDR1 SNHLY, CDR2 FYNNEI. The CDR3 region has the DNA TGTGCCAGCAGTAGGGCTAGCGGGAGTATCTACAATGAGCAGTTCTTC. This encodes CASSRASGSIYNEQFF.

CDR3 coding DNA: TGTGCCAGCAGCGCCGGACAGGGGGGAAACACCATATATTTT. It translates to CASSAGQGGNTIYF. J is TRBJ1-3 and V is TRBV9; 9 positions agree with TRBD1. V dropped 3 bases and J dropped 4; count of bases not matched to a gene: 2. The CDR3 covers 14 residues. Germline assignment: CDR1 SGDLS and CDR2 YYNGEE.

The chain combines TRBV30 with TRBJ1-1; D perhaps matches TRBD1 (5 bases). The CDR3 is made up of 12 amino acids. CDR1 is GTSNPN, CDR2 SVGIG, per germline (reference sequence). The V end lost 3 bases, the J end lost 0 bases, and 5 bases lay between the germline ends. Here the CDR3 DNA reads TGTGCCTGGAGCAGGGTGAACACTGAAGCTTTCTTT. It specifies CAWSRVNTEAFF.

The chain has TRBV19 and TRBJ2-7; 13 nucleotides agree with TRBD2. Germline CDR1 and CDR2: LNHDA and SQIVND (reference sequence). This CDR3 is 18 amino acids long. Losses at the gene ends were 3 bases for V and 2 bases for J; bases not matched to a gene: 10. The DNA of the CDR3 is TGTGCCAGTAGTATGAGGGGATGGACTAGCGGGAGCACCTACGAGCAGTACTTC. Translation: CASSMRGWTSGSTYEQYF.

The CDR3 region has the DNA TGTGCCACCAGGATCAGCGGGAGCACAGATACGCAGTATTTT. The encoded protein is CATRISGSTDTQYF. This rearrangement joins TRBV24-1 to TRBJ2-3; possibly TRBD2 for D (6 bases). Germline CDR1 reads KGHDR; CDR2 reads SFDVKD. Trimming pared 7 bases from V and 0 bases from J, leaving 10 bases between. This CDR3 contains 14 residues.

The chain is built from TRBV4-1 and TRBJ1-5, with D unresolved. The germline V gene has CDR1 MGHRA and CDR2 YSYEKL. The CDR3 extends over 15 amino acids. V gave up 1 base and J gave up 4 bases, with 11 bases separating them. CDR3 sequence (DNA): TGCGCCAGCAGCCAAGGGAGGCAAACGAATCAGCCCCAGCATTTT. It specifies CASSQGRQTNQPQHF.

The V and J genes are TRBV3-1 (or the pseudogene TRBV3-2) and TRBJ1-5, with no clear D. Germline V gene lookup returns CDR1 LGHDT and CDR2 YNNKEL (reference sequence). The CDR3 runs to 15 residues. Trimming pared 1 base from V and 15 bases from J, leaving 22 bases between. This CDR3 is CASSQGFSPPGPRHF. In DNA, the CDR3 is TGTGCCAGCAGCCAAGGATTTAGCCCCCCGGGTCCCAGGCATTTT.

The V call is TRBV14, the J call TRBJ2-5; D is uncertain. There are 13 residues in the CDR3. Germline values: CDR1 SGHDN, CDR2 FVKESK. V shed 10 bases and J shed 0 bases, with 12 bases lying between them. Written as DNA, the CDR3 is TGTGCCACCTCAGAGAGGTACCAAGAGACCCAGTACTTC. Amino acid sequence: CATSERYQETQYF. Filled out from reference TRBV14 and TRBJ2-5, the complete variable domain reads EAGVTQFPSHSVIEKGQTVTLRCDPISGHDNLYWYRRVMGKEIKFLLHFVKESKQDESGMPNNRFLAERTGGTYSTLKVQPAELEDSGVYFCATSERYQETQYFGPGTRLLVL.

This clone was seen a few times. The J gene is TRBJ2-7, the V gene TRBV2; 7 positions match TRBD2. CDR1 and CDR2 (germline): SNHLY, FYNNEI. The CDR3 length is 17 residues. V shed 0 bases, J shed 4 bases, and the junction held 12 bases outside the gene matches. The CDR3 here is CASSEARGGRDHYEQYF. The CDR3 region has the DNA TGTGCCAGCAGTGAAGCGCGTGGCGGGAGAGACCATTACGAGCAGTACTTC.

Only a few counts were recorded for this clone. The CDR3 sequence is CASSPARQGSYEQYF. DNA of the CDR3: TGTGCCAGCAGTCCGGCCCGCCAGGGATCCTACGAGCAGTACTTC. J is TRBJ2-7 and V is TRBV6-5; D might be TRBD1 (5 bases). Germline V gene lookup returns CDR1 MNHEY and CDR2 SVGAGI. CDR3 size: 15 residues. The V gene lost 5 bases and the J gene lost 1 base, with 15 bases spanning the gap.

The J gene is TRBJ1-1, the V gene TRBV9; 9 positions agree with TRBD1. The CDR3 spans 16 residues. Losses at the gene ends were 3 bases for V and 4 bases for J; bases not matched to a gene: 10. Germline lookup yields CDR1 SGDLS and CDR2 YYNGEE. Here the CDR3 DNA reads TGTGCCAGCAGCGCTGGGACAGGGCTGTCGCGCACTGAAGCTTTCTTT. It specifies CASSAGTGLSRTEAFF.

This clone was counted between two and nine times. This rearrangement joins TRBV5-1 to TRBJ2-1; TRBD2 agrees at 13 bases. The germline gives CDR1 SGHRS, CDR2 YFSETQ. This CDR3 has 14 residues. The V segment lost 4 bases and the J segment 8 bases; nucleotides outside the gene matches: 3. In nucleotides, the CDR3 is TGCGCCAGCAGCAGGACTAGCGGGAGCTATGAGCAGTTCTTC. It encodes CASSRTSGSYEQFF.

V and J are TRBV5-1 and TRBJ2-1, with 8 bases lining up with TRBD1. Losses at the gene ends were 3 bases for V and 5 bases for J; bases not matched to a gene: 7. The CDR3 has 15 amino acids. Germline V gene data show CDR1 as SGHRS and CDR2 as YFSETQ. CDR3 bases: TGCGCCAGCAGCTCGACAGGGGCGAACCACAATGAGCAGTTCTTC. This translates into CASSSTGANHNEQFF. The full variable domain, its missing parts supplied by reference TRBV5-1 and TRBJ2-1, is KAGVTQTPRYLIKTRGQQVTLSCSPISGHRSVSWYQQTPGQGLQFLFEYFSETQRNKGNFPGRFSGRQFSNSRSEMNVSTLELGDSALYLCASSSTGANHNEQFFGPGTRLTVL.

The rearrangement joins TRBV7-2 to TRBJ2-2, with 7 positions matching TRBD1. This CDR3 has 14 amino acids. CDR1 is SGHTA, CDR2 FQGNSA, per germline. V gave up 6 bases and J gave up 0 bases; unmatched junction bases: 1. The CDR3 here is CASSDRANTGELFF. The CDR3 bases are TGTGCCAGCAGTGACAGGGCGAACACCGGGGAGCTGTTTTTT.

The V call is TRBV5-1, the J call TRBJ2-7; 7 bases line up with TRBD2. CDR3 size: 16 residues. V lost 0 bases and J lost 3; bases outside the gene matches: 9. CDR1 is SGHRS, CDR2 YFSETQ, per germline. The CDR3 DNA sequence: TGCGCCAGCAGCTTGGCTAATCTAGCGGATCACTACGAGCAGTACTTC. It encodes CASSLANLADHYEQYF.

The rearrangement uses TRBV7-9 and TRBJ1-1; D is unclear. Trimming pared 9 bases from V and 6 bases from J, leaving 17 bases between. CDR1 and CDR2 (germline): SEHNR, FQNEAQ (reference sequence). The CDR3 covers 13 residues. CDR3 sequence reads: CASTRRGLSEAFF. CDR3 DNA sequence: TGTGCCAGTACCCGACGAGGTTTGTCTGAAGCTTTCTTT. Filled out from reference TRBV7-9 and TRBJ1-1, the complete variable domain reads DTGVSQNPRHKITKRGQNVTFRCDPISEHNRLYWYRQTLGQGPEFLTYFQNEAQLEKSRLLSDRFSAERPKGSFSTLEIQRTEQGDSAMYLCASTRRGLSEAFFGQGTRLTVV.

The chain combines TRBV6-2 or TRBV6-3 with TRBJ1-2, with TRBD1 as a possible D gene (6 bases). The CDR3 loop spans 14 amino acids. V lost 4 bases and J 6 bases, leaving 15 bases between the germline ends. Germline-derived CDR1 and CDR2 are MNHEY and SVGEGT. The CDR3 DNA follows: TGTGCCAGCAGTTCCTTCACAGGGTGGGATGGCTACACCTTC. Its translation: CASSSFTGWDGYTF.